Below are 22 T cell receptor beta chains sequenced from a single sample in a study of CD8 T cells in ankylosing spondylitis. TCRdb processed the 5' RACE reads anew with MiXCR; each CDR3 protein has one entry. The sample records a few hundred thousand distinct CDR3 sequences, 15% to 20% being singletons. The sample consisted of blood, either unsorted or a sorted T cell fraction (not recorded which). The receptors derive from a male donor with ankylosing spondylitis or in good health (not recorded which).

This clonotype was observed a handful of times. The chain has TRBV6-5 and TRBJ2-5, with D hard to call. V gave up 2 bases and J gave up 9 bases, with 10 bases separating them. Germline V gives CDR1 MNHEY, CDR2 SVGAGI. CDR3 length: 12 amino acids. For the CDR3, the DNA is TGTGCCAGCAGTTACGTGGGTCTCCCCCAGTACTTC. The encoded protein is CASSYVGLPQYF.

The genes are TRBV14 and TRBJ2-7, with D possibly matching TRBD1 (5 bases). This CDR3 has 16 amino acids. The germline CDR1 and CDR2 sequences are SGHDN and FVKESK. V was shortened by 3 bases and J by 3 bases, with 18 bases between the two germline ends. The CDR3 sequence: CASSHGPRAGHYEQYF. DNA of the CDR3: TGTGCCAGCAGCCATGGTCCCCGGGCAGGGCACTACGAGCAGTACTTC.

This clonotype was observed at least ten times. The gene calls are TRBV15 and TRBJ1-4, with D unclear. V dropped 0 bases and J dropped 7 bases, with 9 bases sitting between them. The germline gives CDR1 LNHNV, CDR2 YYDKDF (reference sequence). The CDR3 length is 14 residues. This CDR3 reads CATSRENHGEKLFF. CDR3 nucleotide sequence: TGTGCCACCAGCAGAGAAAACCACGGTGAAAAACTGTTTTTT.

The rearrangement uses TRBV27 and TRBJ2-2; no reliable D call. CDR3 length: 13 amino acids. The V end lost 6 bases, the J end lost 9 bases, and 14 bases lay between the germline ends. Germline V gene sequence: CDR1 MNHEY, CDR2 SMNVEV (reference sequence). This CDR3 is CASSPRASRELFF. CDR3 DNA: TGTGCCAGCAGCCCAAGGGCGAGTCGGGAGCTGTTTTTT.

This clonotype was counted a few times. The rearrangement joins TRBV6-5 to TRBJ1-6; maybe TRBD1 (5 bases). CDR1 and CDR2 (germline): MNHEY, SVGAGI. The CDR3 loop spans 15 amino acids. V lost 0 bases and J lost 8, with 11 bases in between. The CDR3: CASSYSRGQDSPLHF. The CDR3 region has the DNA TGTGCCAGCAGTTACTCGCGGGGCCAGGATTCACCCCTCCACTTT.

The chain combines TRBV29-1 with TRBJ2-3, with 7 bases lining up with TRBD1. Germline V gene lookup returns CDR1 SQVTM and CDR2 ANQGSEA. V lost 7 bases, J lost 0 bases, and 13 bases stayed unmatched. CDR3 length: 16 amino acids. CDR3 coding DNA: TGCAGCGGGGACCTTACAGGGGCTACTAGCACAGATACGCAGTATTTT. Protein product: CSGDLTGATSTDTQYF.

The CDR3 sequence: CASSSHPGLADNEQFF. CDR3 in DNA: TGTGCCAGCAGCTCACACCCGGGACTAGCGGACAATGAGCAGTTCTTC. The chain links TRBV7-3 to TRBJ2-1, with 11 bases fitting TRBD2. V shed 4 bases and J 5 bases; nucleotides not matched to a gene: 7. Germline V gene lookup returns CDR1 SGHTA and CDR2 FQGTGA. The CDR3 spans 16 residues.

This clonotype occurred a few times. The chain carries TRBV7-2 and TRBJ2-1; 12 bases fit TRBD2. The CDR3 has 16 amino acids. The V gene's germline CDR1 is SGHTA and CDR2 FQGNSA. V lost 5 bases to trimming and J lost 11 bases; unmatched junction nucleotides: 13. CDR3 nucleotide sequence: TGTGCCAGCAGCGAAGCTCTAGCGGGAGGGCTTGATAAGCAGTTCTTC. Encoded protein: CASSEALAGGLDKQFF.

This clonotype was counted a few times. The V and J genes are TRBV9 and TRBJ1-4; 7 nucleotides agree with TRBD1. J was trimmed by 5 bases and V by 4 bases; bases with no gene match: 11. Germline CDR1 SGDLS, CDR2 YYNGEE. The CDR3 runs to 16 residues. This CDR3 reads CASSTGDRVENEKLFF. The CDR3 DNA follows: TGTGCCAGCAGCACCGGAGACAGGGTTGAAAATGAAAAACTGTTTTTT.

This clonotype was seen repeatedly, ten times or more. The chain joins TRBV4-1 to TRBJ2-3; a possible D gene is TRBD2 (6 bases). The CDR3 covers 17 residues. Germline V lookup: CDR1 MGHRA, CDR2 YSYEKL. The V end lost 0 bases, the J end lost 4 bases, and 17 bases lay between the germline ends. For the CDR3, the DNA is TGCGCCAGCAGCCAAGACGCTTCCGGGACTCGGGCAGATACGCAGTATTTT. Amino acids: CASSQDASGTRADTQYF.

This clonotype was seen more than once but under ten times. The CDR3 sequence: CASSPGTKVDEQFF. CDR3 coding DNA: TGTGCCAGCAGTCCCGGGACTAAAGTCGATGAGCAGTTCTTC. This chain uses TRBV28 with TRBJ2-1; 7 nucleotides align to TRBD2. CDR1 and CDR2 from the germline V gene are MDHEN and SYDVKM. After removal of 5 bases from V and 8 bases from J, the junction contained 9 bases not matched to a gene. CDR3 size: 14 residues.

This clonotype has ten or more counts. The chain couples TRBV29-1 to TRBJ2-7, with 8 bases aligning to TRBD1. With 3 bases clipped from V and 3 bases from J, the junction kept 7 bases outside the gene matches. This CDR3 is 14 amino acids long. Germline values: CDR1 SQVTM, CDR2 ANQGSEA. The CDR3 DNA sequence: TGCAGCGTTGAGTTGGGACAGGAAAACTACGAGCAGTACTTC. It codes for CSVELGQENYEQYF.

This clonotype occurred a few times. The chain is built from TRBV24-1 and TRBJ2-1; a possible D gene is TRBD2 (5 bases). The germline gives CDR1 KGHDR, CDR2 SFDVKD. Trimming stripped 1 base from V and 2 bases from J, with 8 bases between. This CDR3 has 15 amino acids. The CDR3 sequence is CATSDFSGTYNEQFF. The CDR3 coding sequence is TGTGCCACCAGTGATTTTTCCGGGACCTACAATGAGCAGTTCTTC.

V gene TRBV6-5 combines with J gene TRBJ2-7; 13 nucleotides line up with TRBD2. Trimming took 0 bases from V and 5 from J; bases not matched to a gene: 4. CDR1 and CDR2 (germline): MNHEY, SVGAGI. CDR3 size: 16 residues. As DNA, the CDR3 is TGTGCCAGCAGTTACTCTCCCGGGACTAGCGGGAACGAGCAGTACTTC. Amino acids: CASSYSPGTSGNEQYF.

This clonotype has ten or more counts. This chain uses TRBV5-1 with TRBJ2-1, with 11 bases that match TRBD2. Trimming cost V 5 bases and J 8 bases; bases outside gene matches: 6. The CDR3 loop spans 14 amino acids. CDR1 is SGHRS, CDR2 YFSETQ, per germline. The DNA of the CDR3 is TGCGCCAGCAGATTACTAGCGGGAGCATATGAGCAGTTCTTC. As protein: CASRLLAGAYEQFF.

V and J are TRBV7-2 and TRBJ2-5; TRBD1 aligns across 7 bases. The germline V gene has CDR1 SGHTA and CDR2 FQGNSA. The CDR3 extends over 15 amino acids. V lost 4 bases, J lost 3 bases, and 8 bases stayed unmatched. The CDR3, as DNA: TGTGCCAGCAGCTCCTTAGGGGGCAGGGAAGAGACCCAGTACTTC. Translated: CASSSLGGREETQYF. The whole variable domain, filled in from reference TRBV7-2 and TRBJ2-5, reads GAGVSQSPSNKVTEKGKDVELRCDPISGHTALYWYRQSLGQGLEFLIYFQGNSAPDKSGLPSDRFSAERTGGSVSTLTIQRTQQEDSAVYLCASSSLGGREETQYFGPGTRLLVL.

This clonotype was counted between two and nine times. This chain joins TRBV27 and TRBJ2-1; 7 bases are shared with TRBD1. The CDR3 contains 16 residues. The V segment lost 5 bases and the J segment 0 bases; nucleotides outside the gene matches: 7. Germline V gene data show CDR1 as MNHEY and CDR2 as SMNVEV (reference sequence). The CDR3 DNA is TGTGCCAGCAGTGGGACAGCCCATAGCTCCTACAATGAGCAGTTCTTC. Its translation is CASSGTAHSSYNEQFF.

V usage is TRBV9 and J usage is TRBJ1-2, with D unclear. The germline V and J ends were trimmed by 4 bases and 4 bases, with 17 bases remaining between them. CDR1 and CDR2 (germline): SGDLS, YYNGEE. The CDR3 sequence is 15 residues long. For the CDR3, the DNA is TGTGCCAGCAGCTCTACGGACGGGTTATTCTATGGCTACACCTTC. Protein: CASSSTDGLFYGYTF.

The gene calls are TRBV4-3 and TRBJ1-5; D unresolved. The V end lost 0 bases, the J end lost 4 bases, and 7 bases lay between the germline ends. This CDR3 region has 14 residues. The V gene's germline CDR1 is LGHNA and CDR2 YSLEER. This chain's CDR3 is CASSQDWMNQPQHF. The CDR3 DNA follows: TGCGCCAGCAGCCAAGATTGGATGAATCAGCCCCAGCATTTT.

For this clonotype: It may be a read error: a sequence one base away is much more abundant. CDR3 sequence (DNA): TGCGCCAGCAGCCAAGGACAGCAAGAGACCCAGTTCTTC. As protein: CASSQGQQETQFF. The V call is TRBV4-3, the J call TRBJ2-5; D perhaps matches TRBD1 (5 bases). Near its end, the DNA agrees better with TRBJ2-1, so the J call may be wrong. The CDR3 loop spans 13 amino acids. CDR1 and CDR2 (germline): LGHNA, YSLEER.

The sample holds one count of this clonotype. J is TRBJ2-1 and V is TRBV20-1, with 7 bases aligning to TRBD2. Germline V lookup: CDR1 DFQATT, CDR2 SNEGSKA (reference sequence). Trimming cost V 7 bases and J 5 bases; bases outside gene matches: 8. The CDR3 spans 13 residues. This CDR3 is CSGLRGTNNEQFF. The CDR3, as DNA: TGCAGTGGCCTCCGCGGGACTAACAATGAGCAGTTCTTC.

This clonotype has a single count. The chain employs TRBV4-3 and TRBJ2-7, with no clear D. Trimming took off 0 bases at V and 2 bases at J, with 11 bases between the two ends. Germline CDR1 and CDR2: LGHNA and YSLEER. CDR3 length equals 15 residues. CDR3 nucleotides: TGCGCCAGCAGCCAAGAACAAGCATGGACCTACGAGCAGTACTTC. This sequence encodes CASSQEQAWTYEQYF.